A selection of T cell receptor beta chains follows, all from one sample in a study of T cells in localized non-small cell lung cancer. TCRdb's table, derived via immunoSEQ multiplex PCR, lists solely in-frame clones and lacks some. The table records about 36,000 clones, around 90% of them present only once. The source was peripheral blood, collected before any cancer treatment. The receptors derive from a female donor older than 55 with stage I lung adenocarcinoma. Each CDR3 is given with its conserved first and last residue. D genes are given only for firm matches. Part of the rows lack a size; the others show once, few, many or a class for expanded clones.

abundance: -
j_gene: TRBJ2-5
v_gene: TRBV11-2
d_gene: -
CDR3aa: CASSLVPTRSIGTQYF
CDR3nt: TGTGCCAGCAGCTTAGTCCCGACTAGGTCTATAGGGACCCAGTACTTC

abundance: once
j_gene: TRBJ1-5
v_gene: TRBV5-1
d_gene: TRBD1
CDR3aa: CASRATGSNQPQHF
CDR3nt: TGCGCCAGCAGGGCGACAGGGAGCAATCAGCCCCAGCATTTT

abundance: -
j_gene: TRBJ2-3
v_gene: TRBV5-5
d_gene: -
CDR3aa: CASSLLGTPDTQYF
CDR3nt: TGTGCCAGCAGCTTGCTGGGAACCCCAGATACGCAGTATTTT

abundance: -
j_gene: TRBJ1-4
v_gene: TRBV4-2
d_gene: -
CDR3aa: CASSHIEKLFF
CDR3nt: TGTGCCAGCAGCCATATTGAAAAACTGTTTTTT

abundance: -
j_gene: TRBJ1-1
v_gene: TRBV11-2
d_gene: -
CDR3aa: CASSLVQNTEAFF
CDR3nt: TGTGCCAGCAGCTTGGTACAGAACACTGAAGCTTTCTTT

abundance: -
j_gene: TRBJ1-5
v_gene: TRBV9
d_gene: -
CDR3aa: CASSYGRDQPQHF
CDR3nt: TGTGCCAGCAGCTATGGACGGGATCAGCCCCAGCATTTT

abundance: -
j_gene: TRBJ1-6
v_gene: TRBV28
d_gene: -
CDR3aa: CASSTGLNSPLHF
CDR3nt: TGTGCCAGCAGTACAGGGCTAAATTCACCCCTCCACTTT

abundance: -
j_gene: TRBJ1-1
v_gene: TRBV5-4
d_gene: -
CDR3aa: CASSGRGSRTEAFF
CDR3nt: TGTGCCAGCAGCGGCCGGGGGAGTCGCACTGAAGCTTTCTTT

abundance: -
j_gene: TRBJ2-1
v_gene: TRBV5-6
d_gene: TRBD1
CDR3aa: CASSSNRGRGNEQFF
CDR3nt: TGTGCCAGCAGCTCCAACAGGGGACGGGGAAATGAGCAGTTCTTC

abundance: -
j_gene: TRBJ1-1
v_gene: TRBV5-1
d_gene: -
CDR3aa: CASSLAPGLGTEAFF
CDR3nt: TGCGCCAGCAGCTTGGCCCCAGGGTTGGGCACTGAAGCTTTCTTT